What follows are 11 T cell receptor beta chains derived from one specimen sequenced in a study of T-cell memory formation after mild COVID-19. In TCRdb, the 5' RACE reads were re-called with MiXCR into one record per CDR3 protein. This table holds hundreds of thousands of distinct CDR3 sequences, around 27% found once. Sequenced input: PBMCs or a T cell subset sorted from them (not recorded which). These receptors all come from an adult woman who had mild COVID-19 (a few samples of this study predate the infection). Cell type and time point are not known.

This chain uses TRBV11-2 with TRBJ2-5; 8 bases line up with TRBD2. Per germline, CDR1 SGHAT and CDR2 FQNNGV. The V segment lost 6 bases and the J segment 7 bases; nucleotides outside the gene matches: 10. CDR3 length equals 14 residues. Here the CDR3 reads CASRLIAGKGTQYF. DNA for the CDR3: TGTGCCAGCAGGTTAATAGCGGGAAAAGGGACCCAGTACTTC.

The chain carries TRBV7-9 and TRBJ2-7; 7 bases match TRBD2. Per germline, CDR1 SEHNR and CDR2 FQNEAQ (reference sequence). After removal of 4 bases from V and 3 bases from J, the junction contained 9 bases not matched to a gene. The CDR3 covers 15 residues. The CDR3 region is CASSWPGTGGYEQYF. The CDR3 bases are TGTGCCAGCAGCTGGCCCGGGACGGGGGGCTACGAGCAGTACTTC.

The rearrangement uses TRBV24-1 and TRBJ1-6, with no clear D. V lost 4 bases to trimming and J lost 7 bases, with 7 bases between them. The V gene's germline CDR1 is KGHDR and CDR2 SFDVKD. This CDR3 has 13 residues. The CDR3 DNA reads as TGTGCCACCAGTGACCGCCCGAATTCACCCCTCCACTTT. Translating gives CATSDRPNSPLHF.

This clonotype was counted a few times. This chain links TRBV10-3 with TRBJ2-7, with 9 bases matching TRBD2. After removal of 0 bases from V and 0 bases from J, the junction contained 3 bases not matched to a gene. CDR1 and CDR2 from the germline V gene are ENHRY and SYGVKD. The CDR3 is 16 residues long. CDR3 region: CAISESAGGRSYEQYF. The CDR3 region has the DNA TGTGCCATCAGTGAGTCTGCGGGAGGGCGCTCCTACGAGCAGTACTTC.

The chain has TRBV10-3 and TRBJ2-3; 7 nucleotides align to TRBD1. Germline V gene data show CDR1 as ENHRY and CDR2 as SYGVKD. With V trimmed by 4 bases and J by 5 bases, 9 bases remained unmatched. The CDR3 has 15 residues. CDR3 protein: CAISGGQDTGDTQYF. CDR3 in DNA: TGTGCCATCAGTGGCGGACAGGACACAGGAGATACGCAGTATTTT.

This clonotype came up a few times. The chain is built from TRBV6-5 and TRBJ2-6, with D tentatively TRBD2 (6 bases). The germline CDR1 and CDR2 sequences are MNHEY and SVGAGI. The CDR3 totals 20 residues. V lost 0 bases to trimming and J lost 3 bases, with 21 bases between them. The CDR3 here is CASSYSYEGGPIVGANVLTF. CDR3 DNA sequence: TGTGCCAGCAGTTACTCGTACGAGGGAGGCCCCATTGTTGGGGCCAACGTCCTGACTTTC.

This clonotype was found a few times. This chain uses TRBV24-1 with TRBJ2-1; 12 nucleotides agree with TRBD2. Germline V gene sequence: CDR1 KGHDR, CDR2 SFDVKD. This CDR3 is built from 19 residues. Trimming at V came to 5 bases and at J to 2 bases, leaving 12 bases not matched to a gene. CDR3 sequence: CATSVRRASGRVPYNEQFF. The CDR3 nucleotides read TGTGCCACCAGTGTCCGGAGGGCTAGCGGGAGGGTCCCCTACAATGAGCAGTTCTTC.

This clonotype was observed a few times. V is TRBV12-3 or TRBV12-4 and J is TRBJ2-1, with no clear D. The ends were cut back, 2 bases at V and 0 bases at J, with 8 bases in the middle. This CDR3 is 15 amino acids long. The CDR3 coding sequence is TGTGCCAGCAGTTTAAGTCTGAGCTCCTACAATGAGCAGTTCTTC. Translation gives CASSLSLSSYNEQFF.

This clonotype was observed once. V usage is TRBV4-3 and J usage is TRBJ1-2; the D gene is possibly TRBD1 (6 bases). The germline gives CDR1 LGHNA, CDR2 YSLEER. The CDR3 has 14 amino acids. Trimming removed 0 bases at V and 5 bases at J, with 10 bases between. The chain's CDR3 is CASSQELGAYGYTF. CDR3 nucleotide sequence: TGCGCCAGCAGCCAAGAGTTGGGGGCTTATGGCTACACCTTC.

The J gene is TRBJ2-3, the V gene TRBV12-3 or TRBV12-4; D is undetermined. V lost 8 bases, J lost 3 bases, and 18 bases lay in between. The CDR3 loop spans 15 amino acids. Here the CDR3 reads CASSPGSRATDTQYF. CDR3 in DNA: TGTGCCAGCTCCCCTGGTTCGAGAGCTACAGATACGCAGTATTTT.

This clonotype appeared a few times. This rearrangement joins TRBV4-1 to TRBJ2-3; 11 positions agree with TRBD2. The CDR3 loop spans 17 amino acids. Germline CDR1 reads MGHRA; CDR2 reads YSYEKL. With 4 bases clipped from V and 2 bases from J, the junction kept 8 bases outside the gene matches. The CDR3 DNA reads TGCGCCAGCAGCCTCACCCGGACTAGCGGGTACACAGATACGCAGTATTTT. Translation gives CASSLTRTSGYTDTQYF.